This entry describes one T cell receptor beta chain. This specimen comes from a study of cytomegalovirus exposure and HLA in healthy donors. The PCR had 60 Vbeta and 13 Jbeta primers. Produced via immunoSEQ multiplex PCR; TCRdb's table is partial and in-frame only. The sample totals roughly 30,000 clones. The sequenced sample consisted of PBMCs. The TCR comes from a female donor in good health and CMV-seronegative.

CDR3 coding DNA: TGTGCCAGCAGCGATCGACTAGCGGGGGGGCCGAGTTGGGATGAGCAGTTCTTC. It is translated as CASSDRLAGGPSWDEQFF. The V gene is TRBV9, the J gene TRBJ2-1, with TRBD2 matching over 14 bases. CDR1 is SGDLS, CDR2 YYNGEE, per germline. The CDR3 covers 18 residues. V trimming: 3 bases; J trimming: 8 bases; junction bases outside the gene matches: 13.